Below, 7 T cell receptor beta chains from the same sample are listed, as sequenced in a study of cytomegalovirus exposure and HLA in healthy donors. This PCR relied on a set of 60 Vbeta primers and 13 Jbeta primers. TCRdb's copy holds only in-frame clones and misses some; the assay was immunoSEQ multiplex PCR. The data hold 130,000 or so clones, with over 60% observed a single time. Sequencing was performed on PBMCs. The receptor source for this set is a woman aged 40-49 years in good health and CMV-seropositive.

The chain employs TRBV29-1 and TRBJ2-5; TRBD1 is a possible D gene (5 bases). There are 16 residues in the CDR3. Germline-derived CDR1 and CDR2 are SQVTM and ANQGSEA. The germline V and J ends were trimmed by 3 bases and 2 bases, with 19 bases remaining between them. Written as DNA, the CDR3 is TGCAGCGTTGACGGTGGGTTTTTAAGGGGTCAAGAGACCCAGTACTTC. Translated: CSVDGGFLRGQETQYF.

The table lists this clone with a few counts. The J gene is TRBJ2-7, the V gene TRBV6-5; TRBD1 might be the D (6 bases). This CDR3 contains 15 residues. Germline CDR1 is MNHEY and CDR2 is SVGAGI. V was clipped by 2 bases and J by 1 base, with 12 bases between them. DNA of the CDR3: TGTGCCAGCAGTTACGTGGGGGCCCTTTCCTACGAGCAGTACTTC. It codes for CASSYVGALSYEQYF.

This clone came up a few times. The chain carries TRBV6-5 and TRBJ1-4, with D possibly being TRBD1 (5 bases). CDR3 length equals 13 residues. Germline-derived CDR1 and CDR2 are MNHEY and SVGAGI. V lost 6 bases to trimming and J lost 5 bases, with 10 bases between them. The CDR3 DNA follows: TGTGCCAGCAGATCAGACAGCAATGAAAAACTGTTTTTT. This encodes CASRSDSNEKLFF.

The chain links TRBV20-1 to TRBJ2-1, with D maybe TRBD2 (6 bases). The CDR3 length is 11 residues. Germline V gives CDR1 DFQATT, CDR2 SNEGSKA (reference sequence). Deletions cut 6 bases from V and 8 bases from J, with 11 bases between. CDR3 protein: CSATTRDEQFF. The CDR3, as DNA: TGCAGTGCCACGACTAGAGATGAGCAGTTCTTC.

The V call is TRBV28, the J call TRBJ1-1, with TRBD1 matching 9 bases. The CDR3 has 16 residues. Germline V CDR1 and CDR2: MDHEN, SYDVKM. J gave up 0 bases and V 5 bases, and 7 bases lay outside the gene matches. CDR3 residues: CASSTPQGAMNTEAFF. DNA of the CDR3: TGTGCCAGCAGTACACCACAGGGGGCCATGAACACTGAAGCTTTCTTT.

The chain employs TRBV19 and TRBJ1-6; TRBD1 matches at 9 bases. Germline trimming cut 9 bases from V and 3 bases from J; bases unmatched to any gene: 3. Germline-derived CDR1 and CDR2 are LNHDA and SQIVND (reference sequence). This CDR3 is built from 14 residues. The CDR3 loop is CASRDRVYNSPLHF. CDR3 DNA sequence: TGTGCCAGCCGGGACAGGGTCTATAATTCACCCCTCCACTTT.

The chain carries TRBV6-5 and TRBJ2-5, with 9 bases lining up with TRBD1. The J call may be mistaken, given a closer DNA end match to TRBJ2-7. The length of the CDR3 is 14 residues. Germline V gene sequence: CDR1 MNHEY, CDR2 SVGAGI. CDR3 protein: CATSPGTGRNEQYF. The DNA for the CDR3 is TGTGCCACCTCACCCGGGACAGGGCGAAACGAGCAGTACTTC.